This T cell receptor beta chain emerged from a study of T cells in Graves' hyperthyroidism and ophthalmopathy. As for the study in general: Peripheral blood was taken when the disease was first diagnosed, before any treatment began. Study-wide points: The model identified upcoming ophthalmopathy a median approximately seven months ahead of onset.

The ends lost 0 bases at V and 4 bases at J; junction bases unmatched: 1. CDR1 is DFQATT and CDR2 is SNEGSKA in the germline V gene (reference sequence). The CDR3 length is 14 residues. Diagnosing involved the use of clinical symptoms, serum thyroxine and TRAb, thyroid ultrasound and orbital computed tomography. In this sample, this clonotype turned up many times. Its target is unknown. TCR beta CDR3 regions were amplified from RNA. First-round RT-PCR of the TCR CDR3 relied on the HTBI primer set. TCRdb passed the multiplex PCR reads through MiXCR, listing each CDR3 protein once. Altogether 300,000 to 450,000 distinct CDR3 sequences are present, 15% to 20% being singletons, with the ten largest covering about 16%.

This clonotype was obtained from a woman aged 40 to 55 with Graves' ophthalmopathy. The V and J genes are TRBV20-1 and TRBJ1-2; 11 bases map to TRBD1. Sequenced input: blood. The CDR3 region has the DNA TGCAGTGCTAGAGAAGGGACAGGGGGCTATGGCTACACCTTC. This sequence encodes CSAREGTGGYGYTF.